This T cell receptor (beta chain) came from a study of blood T cell repertoires in COVID-19. In the study overall: Sites across the United States, Italy and Spain contributed samples from acute and convalescent COVID-19.

In this sample, this clone turned up a few times. Per the authors' pipeline: Counts of nucleated cells, estimated from reference gene primer amplification, were obtained. Clones were read by immunoSEQ multiplex PCR, and TCRdb kept only the in-frame ones, dropping some. From that table come the V and J calls and clone size; the DNA was used to work out D and trimming. This table holds 130,000 to 150,000 clones, around nine tenths found once. Specimen: peripheral blood. The TCR comes from a woman aged 40-49 years with acute or convalescent COVID-19.

The CDR3 reads CASTLGNSYGYTF. DNA for the CDR3: TGTGCCAGCACCTTGGGTAATAGCTATGGCTACACCTTC. V usage is TRBV7-9 and J usage is TRBJ1-2; D not certain. Germline lookup yields CDR1 SEHNR and CDR2 FQNEAQ (reference sequence). The CDR3 is 13 amino acids. V shed 7 bases and J shed 4 bases, with 13 bases lying between them.